Shown below are 18 T cell receptor beta chains from a single sample sequenced in a study of blood T cell repertoires in COVID-19. Clones were sequenced by immunoSEQ multiplex PCR, and TCRdb holds only the in-frame ones, with some missing. Of 250,000 to 300,000 clones in the sample, 85% to 90% were seen once. Sequencing used peripheral blood. The receptors here all came from a middle-aged woman with acute or convalescent COVID-19.

The rearrangement links TRBV7-2 to TRBJ2-3; 11 bases match TRBD2. J gave up 5 bases and V 2 bases, and 6 bases lay outside the gene matches. CDR1 is SGHTA, CDR2 FQGNSA, per germline. This CDR3 contains 16 residues. The CDR3 DNA reads TGTGCCAGCAGCTTACTAGCGGGGGGTACTAGAGATACGCAGTATTTT. Amino acids: CASSLLAGGTRDTQYF.

V and J are TRBV7-3 and TRBJ2-7; 9 bases line up with TRBD1. The CDR3 is made up of 13 amino acids. V was pared by 5 bases and J by 4 bases, with 3 bases of the junction left unmatched. In germline, CDR1 is SGHTA, CDR2 FQGTGA. CDR3 DNA: TGTGCCAGCAGCGTCGGACAGGGGTACGAGCAGTACGTC. As protein: CASSVGQGYEQYV.

The chain is built from TRBV11-3 and TRBJ2-6; possibly TRBD1 for D (5 bases). V was trimmed by 5 bases and J by 0 bases, leaving 11 bases between them. The CDR3 loop spans 16 amino acids. The germline V gene has CDR1 SGHNT and CDR2 YENEEA. CDR3 sequence reads: CASSNPTASGANVLTF. The CDR3 DNA reads TGTGCCAGCAGCAACCCGACAGCCTCTGGGGCCAACGTCCTGACTTTC.

This sequence joins TRBV11-2 and TRBJ2-1; 8 bases are shared with TRBD2. V shed 0 bases, J shed 4 bases, and the junction held 5 bases outside the gene matches. The CDR3 covers 16 residues. Germline V gene data show CDR1 as SGHAT and CDR2 as FQNNGV. The CDR3 reads CASSLDIGGGYNEQFF. In nucleotides, the CDR3 is TGTGCCAGCAGCTTAGATATCGGGGGGGGTTACAATGAGCAGTTCTTC. Supplemented by reference TRBV11-2 and TRBJ2-1, the full variable domain reads EAGVAQSPRYKIIEKRQSVAFWCNPISGHATLYWYQQILGQGPKLLIQFQNNGVVDDSQLPKDRFSAERLKGVDSTLKIQPAKLEDSAVYLCASSLDIGGGYNEQFFGPGTRLTVL.

The V gene is TRBV27, the J gene TRBJ1-3; D not certain. The CDR3 runs 15 residues. Trimming pared 5 bases from V and 0 bases from J, leaving 11 bases between. Germline V gives CDR1 MNHEY, CDR2 SMNVEV (reference sequence). CDR3 residues: CASSPPEVSGNTIYF. CDR3 nucleotides: TGTGCCAGCAGTCCTCCGGAGGTCTCTGGAAACACCATATATTTT.

The chain is built from TRBV2 and TRBJ1-2, with 8 bases that match TRBD1. The CDR3 has 14 amino acids. J gave up 2 bases and V 8 bases, and 7 bases lay outside the gene matches. Germline CDR1 SNHLY, CDR2 FYNNEI. For the CDR3, the DNA is TGTGCCAGCGGGGACAGGCTTACCAACTATGGCTACACCTTC. It translates to CASGDRLTNYGYTF.

The chain couples TRBV29-1 to TRBJ1-1; a possible D gene is TRBD1 (6 bases). V shed 7 bases and J shed 6 bases, with 18 bases lying between them. The CDR3 extends over 13 amino acids. Germline V CDR1 and CDR2: SQVTM, ANQGSEA. The CDR3 reads CSAESQGKAEAFF. CDR3 bases: TGCAGCGCAGAATCACAGGGTAAGGCTGAAGCTTTCTTT.

CDR3 protein: CATSDPTAYTGELFF. DNA for the CDR3: TGTGCCACCAGTGATCCGACAGCCTACACCGGGGAGCTGTTTTTT. The genes are TRBV24-1 and TRBJ2-2, with a possible D match to TRBD1 (5 bases). The germline gives CDR1 KGHDR, CDR2 SFDVKD. The length of the CDR3 is 15 residues. V lost 3 bases, J lost 3 bases, and 10 bases lay in between.

This rearrangement joins TRBV6-5 to TRBJ2-3, with TRBD2 matching over 8 bases. Germline V lookup: CDR1 MNHEY, CDR2 SVGAGI. This CDR3 is built from 14 residues. V was pared by 8 bases and J by 2 bases, with 6 bases of the junction left unmatched. The CDR3 nucleotides are TGTGCCAGCGGGCGGGGGGTGAACACAGATACGCAGTATTTT. It is translated as CASGRGVNTDTQYF.

The V call is TRBV10-1, the J call TRBJ2-2, with D perhaps matching TRBD2 (7 bases). The V gene's germline CDR1 is WNHNN and CDR2 SYGVQD (reference sequence). CDR3 length equals 16 residues. V dropped 3 bases and J dropped 6 bases, with 17 bases sitting between them. The CDR3, as DNA: TGCGCCAGCAGTGACTCTGGGGGGGCGCGTTCCGGGGAGCTGTTTTTT. Residues: CASSDSGGARSGELFF.

The chain has TRBV12-3 or TRBV12-4 and TRBJ2-1; 8 nucleotides align to TRBD1. Trimming took 3 bases from V and 6 from J; bases not matched to a gene: 1. The CDR3 runs to 13 residues. The CDR3 DNA follows: TGTGCCAGCAGTTTGACAGGGGCCAATGAGCAGTTCTTC. It codes for CASSLTGANEQFF.

As DNA, the CDR3 is TGTGCCAGCGGGAGGGGATCAAATCAGCCCCAGCATTTT. Its protein product is CASGRGSNQPQHF. The gene calls are TRBV12-3 or TRBV12-4 and TRBJ1-5, with a weak D call TRBD1 (5 bases). Trimming took 8 bases from V and 4 from J, leaving 12 bases between them. This CDR3 is 13 amino acids long.

This clone was counted once. The V gene is TRBV9, the J gene TRBJ1-1; 7 bases agree with TRBD1. The germline V gene has CDR1 SGDLS and CDR2 YYNGEE. After removal of 3 bases from V and 10 bases from J, the junction contained 15 bases not matched to a gene. This CDR3 region has 15 residues. The CDR3 coding sequence is TGTGCCAGCAGCGCTCCCGGGACAGTCACAACTCGAGCTTTCTTT. Translated: CASSAPGTVTTRAFF.

Only one count was recorded for this clone. The chain combines TRBV2 with TRBJ1-5, with D possibly being TRBD1 (6 bases). The CDR3 runs 15 residues. The germline gives CDR1 SNHLY, CDR2 FYNNEI. Trimming pared 6 bases from V and 8 bases from J, leaving 20 bases between. CDR3: CASSGTRPATEPQHF. The DNA of the CDR3 is TGTGCCAGCAGCGGGACAAGGCCCGCGACGGAGCCCCAGCATTTT.

The chain recombines TRBV6-5 with TRBJ1-3; 10 nucleotides agree with TRBD1. Germline loops: CDR1 MNHEY, CDR2 SVGAGI. This CDR3 contains 13 residues. V trimming: 5 bases; J trimming: 6 bases; junction bases outside the gene matches: 1. In DNA, the CDR3 is TGTGCCAGCAGTAGACAGGGGGCAAACACCATATATTTT. It translates to CASSRQGANTIYF.

The genes are TRBV30 and TRBJ1-1; D unresolved. Looked up from germline, CDR1 is GTSNPN and CDR2 is SVGIG (reference sequence). This CDR3 is built from 13 residues. With 0 bases removed from V and 6 bases from J, the gap between germline ends came to 11 bases. CDR3 sequence: CAWSVEASAEAFF. The CDR3 coding sequence is TGTGCCTGGAGTGTAGAGGCTTCCGCTGAAGCTTTCTTT.

This rearrangement joins TRBV14 to TRBJ2-6; D remains unclear. Germline values: CDR1 SGHDN, CDR2 FVKESK. V lost 4 bases and J 4 bases, leaving 14 bases between the germline ends. The CDR3 runs to 16 residues. Written as DNA, the CDR3 is TGTGCCAGCAGCCTCCTCGCAGGTTCCGGGGCCAACGTCCTGACTTTC. Its translation is CASSLLAGSGANVLTF.

V gene TRBV11-2 combines with J gene TRBJ1-2; TRBD1 aligns across 7 bases. Germline V CDR1 and CDR2: SGHAT, FQNNGV. This CDR3 spans 15 amino acids. The V gene end was trimmed by 0 bases and the J gene end by 0 bases; junction bases not matched to a gene: 1. This CDR3 is CASSLEGQPNYGYTF. CDR3 nucleotides: TGTGCCAGCAGCTTAGAGGGACAGCCTAACTATGGCTACACCTTC.